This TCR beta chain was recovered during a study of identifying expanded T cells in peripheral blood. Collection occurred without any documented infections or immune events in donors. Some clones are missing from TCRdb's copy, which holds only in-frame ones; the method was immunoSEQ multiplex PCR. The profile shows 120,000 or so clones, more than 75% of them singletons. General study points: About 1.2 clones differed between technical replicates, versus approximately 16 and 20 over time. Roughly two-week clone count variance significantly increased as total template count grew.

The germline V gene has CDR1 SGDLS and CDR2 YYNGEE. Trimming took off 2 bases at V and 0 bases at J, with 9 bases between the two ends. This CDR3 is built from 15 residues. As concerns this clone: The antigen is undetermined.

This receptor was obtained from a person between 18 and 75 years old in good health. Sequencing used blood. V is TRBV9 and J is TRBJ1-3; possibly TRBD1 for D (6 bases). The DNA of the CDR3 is TGTGCCAGCAGCGTTACGGACAGCTCTGGAAACACCATATATTTT. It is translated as CASSVTDSSGNTIYF.